This entry features one T cell receptor beta chain sequence. In the original processing: The authors estimated nucleated cell counts from reference gene primer amplification. Assay: immunoSEQ multiplex PCR; the TCRdb copy retains only in-frame clones and omits some. The DNA gave D and trimming, while V, J and clone size come from that table. The repertoire holds fewer than 45,000 clones, with about 89% as singletons. The sample comes from a study of blood T cell repertoires in COVID-19. Study at large: COVID-19 samples collected from the United States, Italy and Spain covered acute and convalescent phases. PBMCs, B-cell-depleted T cells, or T cells provided the cDNA or gDNA that made up the material.

The CDR3 length is 15 residues. Germline loops: CDR1 MNHEY, CDR2 SVGAGI. Trimming at V came to 1 base and at J to 2 bases, leaving 4 bases not matched to a gene. The sample taken for sequencing was peripheral blood. This sequence joins TRBV6-5 and TRBJ2-5, with 7 bases that match TRBD1. This TCR derives from a woman aged 25 to 39 in a cohort sampled during active COVID-19. The CDR3 sequence: CASSYYSGQQETQYF. The DNA for the CDR3 is TGTGCCAGCAGTTACTACTCGGGACAGCAAGAGACCCAGTACTTC.